The rows below give T cell receptor beta chains drawn from one sample of a study of shared clonotypes between healthy human individuals. Method: immunoSEQ multiplex PCR; TCRdb's copy keeps in-frame clones and lacks some. This table has about 1 million clones, under 80% appearing once. The sequenced sample was memory CD4+ T cells sorted from blood. Receptors were obtained from a man aged 18 to 35 in good health. Both conserved end residues are part of each CDR3. The order of the fields is D gene, V gene, clone size, J gene, CDR3 length, CDR3 DNA, CDR3 protein. A D gene is named only where the DNA matches it firmly. Expanded clones get a size class; other rows say once, few or many, or leave the size out.

TRBD1	TRBV5-1	.	TRBJ1-5	15	TGCGCCAGCACCCCCGGGACAGGGGACGGGCAGCCCCAGCATTTT	CASTPGTGDGQPQHF
.	TRBV7-2	few	TRBJ1-5	13	TGTGCCAGCAGCTTCGGCGGGGTTCAGCCCCAGCATTTT	CASSFGGVQPQHF
.	TRBV5-4	.	TRBJ2-7	13	TGTGCCAGCAGCCTGGATGGGTTGGGAGAGCAGTACTTC	CASSLDGLGEQYF
.	TRBV2	once	TRBJ2-7	11	TGTGCCAGCAGTGTCGTAAACGAGCAGTACTTC	CASSVVNEQYF
TRBD1	TRBV10-3	.	TRBJ2-7	14	TGTGCCATCAAAGCCCGGGACAGAACCTACGAGCAGTACTTC	CAIKARDRTYEQYF
TRBD1	TRBV5-1	few	TRBJ1-4	22	TGCGCCAGCAGCTTGGTTGTGGGACAGGGGTATTTTGCTAGATCAACTAATGAAAAACTGTTTTTT	CASSLVVGQGYFARSTNEKLFF
.	TRBV7-2	.	TRBJ2-2	16	TGTGCCAGCAGCCTCCGGACGGGAACCAGCACCGGGGAGCTGTTTTTT	CASSLRTGTSTGELFF
.	TRBV6-5	.	TRBJ1-4	15	TGTGCCAGCAGTTACGGAGTGGCAGGGAGGGAAAAACTGTTTTTT	CASSYGVAGREKLFF
.	TRBV7-6	.	TRBJ2-3	16	TGTGCCAGCAGTTCTACCCGGGACACCAGCACAGATACGCAGTATTTT	CASSSTRDTSTDTQYF
TRBD2	TRBV6-5	.	TRBJ2-1	15	TGTGCCAGCAGTTTCGCGGGACTAGAGCACAATGAGCAGTTCTTC	CASSFAGLEHNEQFF
.	TRBV18	.	TRBJ2-1	14	TGTGCCAGCTCACTGCTGAGCTCCTACAATGAGCAGTTCTTC	CASSLLSSYNEQFF
TRBD1	TRBV19	few	TRBJ1-5	16	TGTGCCAGTAAGCCGGGGCCGAACAGGGGGCCCCAGCCCCAGCATTTT	CASKPGPNRGPQPQHF
TRBD1	TRBV7-2	once	TRBJ2-1	14	TGTGCCAGCAGCCTCTCAGGGGGCTACAATGAGCAGTTCTTC	CASSLSGGYNEQFF
.	TRBV5-1	.	TRBJ2-2	14	TGCGCCAGCATCGAGACACAGGGTTACGGGGAGCTGTTTTTT	CASIETQGYGELFF
.	TRBV28	.	TRBJ2-3	12	TGTGCCAGCAGTACGGATACAGATACGCAGTATTTT	CASSTDTDTQYF
TRBD1	TRBV9	.	TRBJ2-7	15	TGTGCCAGCAGCGTAGGGGACAGGGATTCCTACGAGCAGTACTTC	CASSVGDRDSYEQYF
.	TRBV30	.	TRBJ2-5	12	TGTGCCTGGAGTGAGGGTAGGGAGACCCAGTACTTC	CAWSEGRETQYF
.	TRBV5-1	.	TRBJ2-7	15	TGCGCCAGCAGCTTGTTTCAGGGGCTAGACTACGAGCAGTACTTC	CASSLFQGLDYEQYF
.	TRBV7-2	.	TRBJ2-7	13	TGTGCCAGCAGCCCACCGGGGATTTACGAGCAGTACTTC	CASSPPGIYEQYF
.	TRBV9	.	TRBJ2-7	17	TGTGCCAGCAGCCCCCCTTTCGGCACAGGGTTAACCTACGAGCAGTACTTC	CASSPPFGTGLTYEQYF
.	TRBV25-1	once	TRBJ1-4	13	TGTGCCTCACACGGTTATTATAATGAAAAACTGTTTTTT	CASHGYYNEKLFF
.	TRBV2	.	TRBJ2-3	14	TGTGCCAGCAGATCGCGCGCTGGCACAGATACGCAGTATTTT	CASRSRAGTDTQYF
.	TRBV6-6	.	TRBJ2-1	13	TGTGCCAGCAGCCCCGGACAGTACAATGAGCAGTTCTTC	CASSPGQYNEQFF
TRBD1	TRBV2	.	TRBJ2-1	15	TGTGCCAGCAGACCGGGACAGGGGGCCGACAATGAGCAGTTCTTC	CASRPGQGADNEQFF
.	TRBV11-1	.	TRBJ1-5	13	TGTGCCAGCAGCCAAGGAACGAATCAGCCCCAGCATTTT	CASSQGTNQPQHF
TRBD2	TRBV5-6	few	TRBJ2-2	15	TGTGCCAGCAGCTTAGCGGGGACCAACACCGGGGAGCTGTTTTTT	CASSLAGTNTGELFF
TRBD2	TRBV11-2	.	TRBJ2-7	15	TGTGCCAGCAGAATGGGACTAGCGGGCCAGGGCGAGCAGTACTTC	CASRMGLAGQGEQYF
.	TRBV5-4	few	TRBJ1-2	12	TGTGCCAGCAGCTGGTCCGGGGCAGGCTACACCTTC	CASSWSGAGYTF
TRBD1	TRBV30	once	TRBJ2-7	13	TGTGCCTGGAGTGCCGGGACAGGGCTCCCCTGGTACTTC	CAWSAGTGLPWYF
.	TRBV5-4	.	TRBJ2-7	14	TGTGCCAGCAGCTTGGGAGGGGTCTTCTACGAGCAGTACTTC	CASSLGGVFYEQYF
.	TRBV28	.	TRBJ1-2	13	TGTGCCAGCAGGACACAGGGTGGGTTTGGCTACACCTTC	CASRTQGGFGYTF
TRBD1	TRBV4-1	few	TRBJ2-1	15	TGCGCCAGCAGCCAAGTACAGGGGACGTACAATGAGCAGTTCTTC	CASSQVQGTYNEQFF
TRBD1	TRBV30	.	TRBJ1-6	15	TGTGCCTGGAGTTTTGGGACAGCGAATAATTCACCCCTCCACTTT	CAWSFGTANNSPLHF
TRBD2	TRBV7-2	.	TRBJ2-7	17	TGTGCCAGCAGCTTAGGGGGACTAGCGGGACTATCCTACGAGCAGTACTTC	CASSLGGLAGLSYEQYF
.	TRBV4-3	.	TRBJ2-5	15	TGCGCCAGCAGCCGAACATGGACGGTCCAAGAGACCCAGTACTTC	CASSRTWTVQETQYF
.	TRBV30	few	TRBJ1-1	16	TGTGCCTGGAGTGTAGGGCACCCGAACACTGTAGCTGAAGCTTTCTTT	CAWSVGHPNTVAEAFF
.	TRBV18	.	TRBJ1-1	17	TGTGCCAGCTCACCACCTAACACCCGGACCATGAACACTGAAGCTTTCTTT	CASSPPNTRTMNTEAFF
TRBD1	TRBV18	.	TRBJ1-1	15	TGTGCCAGCTCAGCACAGGGGGCGCAGAACACTGAAGCTTTCTTT	CASSAQGAQNTEAFF
.	TRBV4-1	.	TRBJ1-2	15	TGCGCCAGCAGCCAAGGTGGGGGGACCCCTTATGGCTACACCTTC	CASSQGGGTPYGYTF
TRBD2	TRBV27	once	TRBJ2-7	15	TGTGCCAGCAGCCGCGAAGCGGGAGGGCCTTGGGAGCAGTACTTC	CASSREAGGPWEQYF
TRBD1	TRBV9	.	TRBJ1-2	14	TGTGCCAGCAGCGCCGGACAGGGAAACTATGGCTACACCTTC	CASSAGQGNYGYTF
TRBD1	TRBV7-9	.	TRBJ2-5	15	TGTGCCAGCAGCCACCGGATAGGACAGGGGGAGACCCAGTACTTC	CASSHRIGQGETQYF
.	TRBV6-6	once	TRBJ1-2	11	TGTGCCAGCAGTTACGGAGGGGGCTACACCTTC	CASSYGGGYTF
.	TRBV30	.	TRBJ1-1	11	TGTGCCTGGGGCGAGGTGGCTGAAGCTTTCTTT	CAWGEVAEAFF
TRBD2	TRBV7-6	few	TRBJ2-2	15	TGTGCCAGCAGCCTGCGGGGGGCGAACACCGGGGAGCTGTTTTTT	CASSLRGANTGELFF
TRBD2	TRBV30	.	TRBJ2-5	13	TGTGCCTGGAGAGGGGACGCGGGAGGGACCCAGTACTTC	CAWRGDAGGTQYF
TRBD1	TRBV7-9	few	TRBJ1-5	15	TGTGCCAGCAGCTTAGCGTCAGGGGGGATTCAGCCCCAGCATTTT	CASSLASGGIQPQHF
.	TRBV25-1	.	TRBJ2-1	15	TGTGCCAGCGGGTTCGGGGGGCCTTCCTACAATGAGCAGTTCTTC	CASGFGGPSYNEQFF
.	TRBV18	.	TRBJ1-2	12	TGTGCCAGCTCACCCGGGAATCCCGGCTACACCTTC	CASSPGNPGYTF
.	TRBV7-2	.	TRBJ2-2	15	TGTGCCAGCAGCTTAAGTTTAGGGAGCCCCGGGGAGCTGTTTTTT	CASSLSLGSPGELFF
.	TRBV5-1	.	TRBJ1-4	13	TGCGCCAGCAGCTCGTCCGTAGGGGAAAAACTGTTTTTT	CASSSSVGEKLFF
.	TRBV5-1	.	TRBJ2-5	12	TGCGCCAGCAGCTTGGGTATGGAGACCCAGTACTTC	CASSLGMETQYF
.	TRBV5-8	once	TRBJ2-6	15	TGTGCCAGCAGCTTGTGGGGGTCTGGGGCCAACGTCCTGACTTTC	CASSLWGSGANVLTF
TRBD2	TRBV30	.	TRBJ2-3	15	TGTGCCTGGAGTGTGGGTCGGGGGGGCACAGATACGCAGTATTTT	CAWSVGRGGTDTQYF
TRBD1	TRBV30	.	TRBJ2-7	14	TGTGCCTGGAGTGTACCAGGGGGCGGCTACGAGCAGTACTTC	CAWSVPGGGYEQYF